The rows below give T cell receptor beta chains drawn from one sample of a study of T cell repertoires in cytomegalovirus infection. TCRdb re-analysed the reads in MiXCR, keeping a single row per CDR3 protein. The table lists over 150,000 distinct CDR3 sequences, around 14% of them singletons. Sequencing input: PBMCs. Every receptor here comes from a human donor in good health (CMV status not recorded). Some clones in this sample may be carry-over from other donors' samples. CDR3s include the opening cysteine and the closing phenylalanine or tryptophan.

CDR3aa | j_gene | v_gene
CASRQGRNSGNTIYF | TRBJ1-3 | TRBV7-8
CASSAGTSVLNEQFF | TRBJ2-1 | TRBV9
CASSYSLGRTGNNEQFF | TRBJ2-1 | TRBV6-6
CASSGQYNEQFF | TRBJ2-1 | TRBV25-1
CASSMDPQETQYF | TRBJ2-5 | TRBV28
CASRGTGGTEAFF | TRBJ1-1 | TRBV12-3/TRBV12-4
CASSSPPSGGGYSTDTQYF | TRBJ2-3 | TRBV7-2
CSASTREDRGQPQHF | TRBJ1-5 | TRBV20-1
CASSLYRSQPQHF | TRBJ1-5 | TRBV7-2
CASSEESSYEQYF | TRBJ2-7 | TRBV25-1
CASSGGFHSGNTIYF | TRBJ1-3 | TRBV9
CSAAGFNYGYTF | TRBJ1-2 | TRBV29-1
CASRKDRVVYEQYF | TRBJ2-7 | TRBV7-2
CASSPRDGGWTEAFF | TRBJ1-1 | TRBV25-1
CASLGGLSREQYF | TRBJ2-7 | TRBV2
CASSPGGRSYNEQFF | TRBJ2-1 | TRBV19
CASSMLGSGDTEAFF | TRBJ1-1 | TRBV19
CASSPLLGGGTEAFF | TRBJ1-1 | TRBV7-9
CASSAQGMNTEAFF | TRBJ1-1 | TRBV2
CASSSGRLTQYF | TRBJ2-5 | TRBV28
CASSLVPLNIQYF | TRBJ2-4 | TRBV28
CASSFASGSADTQYF | TRBJ2-3 | TRBV7-9
CASSATGGSQPQHF | TRBJ1-5 | TRBV2
CSVEGLGRARVEAFF | TRBJ1-1 | TRBV29-1
CASSQVDREETQYF | TRBJ2-5 | TRBV3-1
CSVVFGGNYGYTF | TRBJ1-2 | TRBV29-1
CASSQAIGQLSYEQYF | TRBJ2-7 | TRBV4-3
CSVEVSGTGAETQYF | TRBJ2-5 | TRBV29-1
CASSYTREQYF | TRBJ2-7 | TRBV6-2/TRBV6-3
CASSLGTSGSPDTQYF | TRBJ2-3 | TRBV7-8
CASSLEFGRTYEQYF | TRBJ2-7 | TRBV14
CASSLLTGLGYEQYF | TRBJ2-7 | TRBV5-6
CASSVPGTVNTEAFF | TRBJ1-1 | TRBV27
CASSLGRAYNEQFF | TRBJ2-1 | TRBV7-3
CASSPLGAGETQYF | TRBJ2-5 | TRBV27
CASSQEVLAGVGATPDTQYF | TRBJ2-3 | TRBV4-2
CASSGWTGGGETQYF | TRBJ2-5 | TRBV6-1